This TCR beta chain was sequenced in a study of cytomegalovirus exposure and HLA in healthy donors listed by TCRdb under 2017. At the level of the whole study: In an earlier analysis of fewer than 750 of the donors, 276 Gb of sequence data and some 100 million unique TCR beta sequences from roughly 180 million T cells were reported. Approximately 310 gigabases of sequencing data and approximately 92 million unique TCR sequences made up an early release that covered approximately 650 HLA-typed donors. Of the 350 to 450 genotyped donors, 75% to 85% were placed in the genetic ancestry cluster associated with self-reported Caucasian donors. The study aimed to test whether cataloging public T cell receptors could reveal signatures of past pathogen exposure. The T cell repertoires of under 700 subjects were profiled by immunosequencing and related to cytomegalovirus serostatus. Besides the first cohort of around 670 subjects, a separate validation cohort made up of 120 different subjects was used. High-throughput TCR immunosequencing, statistical association of individual TCRs with disease status, and machine learning were combined to predict cytomegalovirus infection status. A later analysis re-analyzed previously published TCR beta repertoires from 666 donors and added high-resolution HLA genotyping to study TCR occurrence patterns. The later analysis used no new phenotypic data to find candidate immune exposures, relying instead on TCR beta sequences and their occurrence across donors. In an earlier analysis of 550 to 700 of the donors, high-throughput TCR beta sequencing was used to judge whether each TCR beta V gene segment behaved as functional or pseudogenic. Alongside the repertoire data, information on donor age, sex, ethnicity and CMV serostatus was compiled. A later genetic analysis took genome-wide SNP genotypes for about 65% of the 666 donors and used that subset as a discovery cohort. All discovery cohort repertoires had been generated on a single sequencing platform. Both class I and class II loci were covered by HLA typing, at four-digit resolution. The number of donors typed differed by locus, with roughly 629-640 for A, B, C, DRB1 and DQB1, roughly 520 for DQA1, approximately 570 for DPA1, and 450 to 480 for DPB1. About five DR-DQ haplotypes were treated as single units for association and clustering because of strong linkage in the cohort. Among some 410 genotyped donors of the cohort, an average of 235,054 unique TCR beta nucleotide sequences were sequenced per donor, roughly 20% of them non-productive.

Library preparation employed the immunoSEQ multiplex PCR assay. For the multiplex PCR, a mixture combining 60 forward primers for TCR Vbeta segments and 13 reverse primers for TCR Jbeta segments was used. The CDR3 region of rearranged TCR beta genes was amplified from genomic DNA with a multiplex PCR assay. On the Illumina HiSeq System, the amplified TCR beta libraries were sequenced as 87-base-pair reads. The study's processing was this. A later analysis counted tens of millions of unique TCR beta chains across the 550 to 700 repertoires, and 9.5 million to 11 million of these chains were shared by at least two donors. Raw reads were error-corrected and collapsed into unique sequences with a nearest-neighbor algorithm that merged closely related sequences to remove PCR and sequencing errors. To assign V, D and J gene segments, CDR3 sequences were aligned to IMGT reference sequences. For a sequence to be retained, a match of at least six nucleotides to both a V gene segment and a J gene segment was required. Rearrangements were called productive when the CDR3 lacked stop codons and stayed in frame with V and J; all others were non-productive. CDR3 was defined according to IMGT convention as the region running from the second conserved V-encoded cysteine to the conserved J-encoded phenylalanine. Sequences without an unambiguous match to a single V gene segment were excluded from the earlier analysis of 587 of the donors. An earlier analysis of several hundred of the donors called V segments functional above 56.7% productive rearrangements and segregating when the between-donor standard deviation exceeded 5%. A statistical classification framework was developed to diagnose cytomegalovirus status using the catalog of TCR beta chain sequences. In a later analysis, TCR nucleotide sequences were compared against IMGT/GENE-DB human TR gene sequences so that V and J genes could be assigned. The TCRdist pipeline was used in a later analysis to assign CDR3 sequences and most-parsimonious VDJ recombination scenarios. In a later analysis, every TCR beta chain was defined by the combination of its CDR3 amino acid sequence and its V-gene family, and reads without a unique V-gene family were dropped. A later analysis removed nearly 600 highly shared, low-generation-probability nucleotide sequences to deal with suspected cross-contamination and a sequencing artifact. A later analysis calculated a clonal expansion index for each public chain from normalized within-repertoire ranks of inferred template counts. In a later analysis, generation probabilities were computed using a VDJ recombination model fitted to out-of-frame rearrangements, and the results were checked against IGoR. In a later analysis, TCR-TCR, TCR-HLA and TCR-CMV co-occurrence was scored with hypergeometric tests, and a repertoire-size bias correction was applied to TCR pairs. A later analysis estimated false discovery rates by permuting HLA or CMV assignments 20 times. In a later analysis, co-occurring TCRs were grouped using DBSCAN, with TCRdist sequence similarity added in when clustering inside HLA-allele-positive subsets. Co-occurrence clustering excluded repertoires with fewer than 30,000 or more than 120,000 public chains, plus five with anomalous nucleotide sharing. In its TCRdb copy, this immuneACCESS table keeps in-frame sequences only and misses some clones. Where compared with another copy, unresolved V genes explain less than half of these, and the others have no known cause. Clonal size and the V and J genes are those of that table, whereas D and trimming came from the DNA. The sample table contains 150,000 to 160,000 clones; only one count was recorded for around 80% of them. The ten most abundant clones make up 9.5% to 15% of the sample.

V is cut back by 7 bases and J by 5 bases, with 6 bases in the junction unmatched. For CDR1 and CDR2, the germline V gene lists MDHEN and SYDVKM. Including the terminal cysteine and phenylalanine, the CDR3 comprises 14 residues. The sequence is cut down to CDR3 DNA, 42 bases in frame from base 1. Note on this clone: There is no known antigen for this receptor. No qualities accompany the bases; no much larger clone lies one base away.

Paper-wide results and their limitations: According to a later analysis, most CMV-associated TCR beta chains appeared to be HLA-restricted, and the HLA associations seemed to be driven largely by CMV exposure. Because the 87-base-pair reads could not distinguish some IMGT-functional V segments, including TRBV6-2 and TRBV6-3, those segments were excluded. The authors suggested that the approach could potentially be generalized to other disease states and immunological phenotypes. The classifier was reported to diagnose cytomegalovirus status with high specificity and sensitivity in both the original cohort and the validation cohort. Presence/absence analyses assumed roughly uniform sequencing depth across donors, an assumption that may not hold. A later analysis found that TCR association rates varied across HLA loci, with DRB1 alleles showing the most associated TCRs and HLA-C alleles the fewest. The earlier analysis of 450 to 700 of the donors excluded approximately 17 rarely observed V segments, including chromosome 9 orphons, because counts were too low. Assigning TCR associations to individual alleles was difficult when HLA alleles, especially DR and DQ, strongly co-occurred. A later genetic analysis associated a missense DCLRE1C variant with V-gene and J-gene trimming of TCR beta chains, and an independent cohort replicated the association. A few of the identified cytomegalovirus-associated TCR beta chains were confirmed in vitro to be specific for cytomegalovirus antigens. A later analysis found that HLA-associated TCR beta chains were more clonally expanded and had lower generation probabilities than equally common non-associated chains. Immune exposure information for the cohort was limited to CMV serostatus. A later genetic analysis reported fewer N-insertions in productive TCRs among donors in an Asian-associated ancestry cluster than the roughly 640-donor mean. Linkage disequilibrium might explain the correlated functional status among segregating V segments, but an unknown experimental factor could not be excluded. Broadly in line with IMGT annotations, most TCR beta V segments showed up in productive rearrangements about 87% or about 30% of the time in an earlier analysis of several hundred of the donors. A further reported finding was that TCR beta sequences accurately predicted the HLA-A and HLA-B alleles for most subjects in the first cohort. HLA typing was unavailable for some donors at each locus, so association tests used only the typed subset. The sequencing pipeline was judged likely to have produced a cluster of highly shared sequence variants as a technical artifact. According to a later analysis, parvovirus B19, influenza, CMV and Epstein-Barr virus appeared linked to several top co-occurrence clusters. Most TCR sequences were observed very rarely across donors, whereas some public TCRs were present in many individuals. At a false discovery rate of 0.05, a later analysis linked about 16,000 TCR beta sequences to specific HLA alleles. The study listed 150 to 200 TCR beta chains as associated with cytomegalovirus. The cohort was sequenced for TCR beta chains only, and without alpha or paired-chain data the features that could be detected were limited.

The cohort consisted of 650 to 700 healthy bone marrow donors. Cohort members were all nominally healthy when sampled, although unrecorded immune exposures were likely present. The donor tested CMV seropositive, placing the donor among the 290 or so seropositive members of the cohort. Every donor gave a peripheral blood sample, and the peripheral blood mononuclear cells from that sample were used for TCR beta sequencing. Genomic DNA extraction from the blood cell samples was performed with the Qiagen DNeasy Blood Extraction Kit. This TCR derives from a man aged 25 to 40 in good health and CMV-seropositive. The V gene is TRBV28 and the J gene is TRBJ1-2, and TRBD1 matches 11 of the central bases. The sample consisted of PBMCs. The DNA sequence follows: TGTGCCAGCAAACCCCGGGACAGGGGGTATGGCTACACCTTC. This is translated as CASKPRDRGYGYTF.